This section outlines one T cell receptor (beta chain) sequence together with its context. This sample stems from a study of shared clonotypes between healthy human individuals. Germline values: CDR1 MGHDK, CDR2 SYGVNS. The CDR3 totals 15 residues. V was trimmed by 2 bases and J by 4 bases, leaving 12 bases between them. Terminally differentiated effector memory CD45RA+ cells were left out of the naive CD8 fraction, which was CD45RO-negative and positively selected for CCR7. Healthy adults negative for HIV, lacking recent acute infections or vaccinations, served as donors. TCRdb's table, derived via immunoSEQ multiplex PCR, lists solely in-frame clones and lacks some. The sample holds millions of clones, over 85% seen once.

The source is a man aged 18 to 29 in good health. The J gene is TRBJ2-1, the V gene TRBV25-1; tentative D call: TRBD2 (5 bases). Sequenced sample: naive CD8+ T cells sorted from blood. The CDR3 here is CASSERLALYNEQFF. The CDR3 region has the DNA TGTGCCAGCAGTGAACGTCTAGCACTTTACAATGAGCAGTTCTTC. The full variable domain, rest sourced from reference TRBV25-1 and TRBJ2-1, is EADIYQTPRYLVIGTGKKITLECSQTMGHDKMYWYQQDPGMELHLIHYSYGVNSTEKGDLSSESTVSRIRTEHFPLTLESARPSHTSQYLCASSERLALYNEQFFGPGTRLTVL.